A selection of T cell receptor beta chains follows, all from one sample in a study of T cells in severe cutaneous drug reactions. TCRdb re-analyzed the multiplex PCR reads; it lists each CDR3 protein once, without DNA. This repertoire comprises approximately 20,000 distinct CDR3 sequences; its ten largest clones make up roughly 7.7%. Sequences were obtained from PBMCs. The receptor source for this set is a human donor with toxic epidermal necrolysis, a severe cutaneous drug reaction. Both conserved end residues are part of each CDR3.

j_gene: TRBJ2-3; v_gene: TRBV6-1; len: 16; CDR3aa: CASSGLYLASTDTQYF
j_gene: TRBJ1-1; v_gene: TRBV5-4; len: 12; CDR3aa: CASSPGTGKAFF
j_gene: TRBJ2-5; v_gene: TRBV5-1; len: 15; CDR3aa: CASSSVTGNQETQYF
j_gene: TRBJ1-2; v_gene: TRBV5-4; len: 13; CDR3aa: CASSSDRGYGYTF
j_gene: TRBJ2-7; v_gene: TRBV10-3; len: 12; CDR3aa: CAIRGASYEQYF
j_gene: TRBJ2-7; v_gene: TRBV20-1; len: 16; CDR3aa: CSARDWMSGTPYEQYF
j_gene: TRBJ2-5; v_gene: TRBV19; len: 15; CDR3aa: CASSNAQDYQETQYF
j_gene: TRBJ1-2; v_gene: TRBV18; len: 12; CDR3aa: CASSPQTSGYTF
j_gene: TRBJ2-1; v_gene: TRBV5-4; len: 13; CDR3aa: CASSPDYPDEQFF
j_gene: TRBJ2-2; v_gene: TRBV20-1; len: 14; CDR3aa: CSASSQPNTGELFF
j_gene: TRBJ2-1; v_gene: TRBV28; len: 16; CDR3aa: CASRGTGGGSYNEQFF
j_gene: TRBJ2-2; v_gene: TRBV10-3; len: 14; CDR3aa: CAITGRVNTGELFF